This T cell receptor beta chain was sequenced for a study of immune evolution from preneoplasia to lung adenocarcinoma. Overall study findings and caveats: Top clone frequencies peaked in normal lung, apparently declining through invasive adenocarcinoma. Later-stage lesions seemingly showed higher T cell density and diversity than normal lung.

Concerning this clone itself: Its antigen is currently unknown.

The assay was immunoSEQ multiplex PCR, and TCRdb's table has in-frame clones only and misses some. Of 15,000 or so clones in the sample, 65% to 90% were seen once. The germline V gene has CDR1 SGHNT and CDR2 YYREEE (reference sequence). Trimming at V came to 4 bases and at J to 10 bases, leaving 7 bases not matched to a gene. The CDR3 covers 12 residues. Sequencing was performed on FFPE invasive lung adenocarcinoma tissue. The genes are TRBV5-4 and TRBJ1-1; TRBD1 matches at 7 bases. The TCR comes from a person aged 65-85 years with invasive lung adenocarcinoma. This CDR3 reads CASSADRTGAFF. The CDR3 nucleotides are TGTGCCAGCAGCGCGGACAGGACGGGAGCTTTCTTT.